This TCR beta chain was captured in a study of blood T cell repertoires in COVID-19 (dated by TCRdb to the early 2020s). General notes on the study: Collaborator samples came from the United States, Italy and Spain and covered acute and convalescent phases of COVID-19. The prospective study material was composed of cDNA or gDNA derived from T cells, B-cell-depleted T cells, or PBMCs. Deeply sampled blood TCRbeta repertoires from subjects exposed to, actively infected with, or recovered from COVID-19 were included in the dataset. The repertoires were released in a freely available public database meant as a resource for research on the immune response to SARS-CoV-2. The samples were drawn from two sources: the first 160 participants of the ongoing ImmuneRACE study, and 1,200 or so subjects contributed by 6 global collaborators. Sample metadata almost always included a de-identified subject ID, COVID-19 status, age in years and sex. Where available, HLA class I and class II types were obtained from metadata supplied by the sample provider rather than from assay-based typing. Study-wide findings and limitations: Clinical and demographic metadata were provided uncurated, with the amount varying by source and participant.

Collaborating institutions collected whole blood in K2EDTA tubes following their own protocols. For TCRbeta analysis, collaborators shipped samples as frozen whole blood, isolated PBMCs, or DNA extracted from either of those sample types. The germline V gene (reference sequence) yields LNHDA for CDR1 and SQIVND for CDR2. The junction shows trimming of 5 bases on V and 4 bases on J, and the gene matches do not reach 9 bases of it. Including cysteine and phenylalanine, the CDR3 has 15 amino acids. Just the 45-base CDR3 DNA is kept, in frame starting at base 1. Regarding this clone: The antigen it binds to is not known. No clone much larger than this one lies a single base away; base qualities are absent.

TCRbeta CDR3 regions were amplified from genomic DNA using the immunoSEQ Assay, a bias-controlled multiplex PCR. Regarding the original processing steps: The number of nucleated cells in each sample was estimated by amplification of reference gene primers within the assay. To quantify the absolute abundance of each unique TCRbeta CDR3 rearrangement, sequence reads were collapsed and filtered. For each sample, productive Simpson clonality was calculated as the square root of Simpson's diversity index across productive rearrangements. In TCRdb, the immuneACCESS table is reduced to in-frame sequences with V and J assigned. These tables do not hold every clone; where another copy was compared, an unresolved V gene accounts for under half, and the others remain unexplained. The V and J calls and clone size were taken over from that table, and D and trimming were inferred from the DNA. This sample lists about 130,000 clones; roughly four fifths were detected once. Together, the top ten hold about a tenth of the sample.

The receptor comes from a human donor in a cohort sampled during active COVID-19. This chain is built from TRBV19 and TRBJ2-5, and TRBD1 matches 8 of the central bases. The material sequenced was peripheral blood. For the CDR3, the sequence is CASSAGQGFRETQYF. The nucleotides read TGTGCCAGTAGTGCCGGACAGGGTTTCCGAGAGACCCAGTACTTC.